The present TCR beta chain was sequenced within a study of T-cell reconstitution after alpha-beta-depleted transplantation in children. Germline loops: CDR1 MNHNS, CDR2 SASEGT. V lost 6 bases and J lost 3, with 20 bases in between. This CDR3 spans 16 amino acids. Unique molecular identifiers tagged the TCRbeta library. TCRdb reprocessed the PCR reads with MiXCR, giving one entry per CDR3 protein. The table has about 610,000 distinct CDR3 sequences, more than 9% seen once. The TCR was taken from a human donor who donated a stem cell graft to a child with acute myeloid leukemia. The sample in question was PBMCs from the stem cell graft donor, obtained from the stem cell graft. The chain joins TRBV6-1 to TRBJ1-1; tentatively, D is TRBD1 (6 bases). The CDR3 spells CASRHQPGEPHTEAFF. CDR3 nucleotide sequence: TGTGCCAGCAGACACCAACCAGGGGAACCCCACACTGAAGCTTTCTTT.